Listed below are T cell receptor beta chains from one sample, sequenced in a study of blood T cell repertoires in COVID-19. Only in-frame clones appear in the TCRdb table, and some are missing; sequencing was by immunoSEQ multiplex PCR. This sample has approximately 130,000 clones, with around 87% found just once. Sequencing used peripheral blood. The receptors stem from a woman aged 50 to 60 who had recovered from COVID-19. CDR3s include the opening cysteine and the closing phenylalanine or tryptophan. The D gene is left open where the match is weak. Clone size is shown for a subset of rows, as once, few, many or a class of expanded clone.

TRBD2	-	TRBV5-1	TRBJ2-1	TGCGCCAGCAACCGCCAACTAGCGGGAGCATACAATGAGCAGTTCTTC	CASNRQLAGAYNEQFF
-	-	TRBV15	TRBJ1-1	TGTGCCACCTCACCGGGACACCTGAACACTGAAGCTTTCTTT	CATSPGHLNTEAFF
TRBD1	-	TRBV29-1	TRBJ2-7	TGCAGCGCTCGGACAGGGGAGTCCTACGAGCAGTACTTC	CSARTGESYEQYF
TRBD1	-	TRBV5-8	TRBJ2-4	TGTGCCAGCAGGGCAGCAGGGGGCTCCAGAGACATTCAGTACTTC	CASRAAGGSRDIQYF
TRBD2	-	TRBV24-1	TRBJ2-3	TGTGCCACCAGTGCTAGCGGAGACACAGATACGCAGTATTTT	CATSASGDTDTQYF
TRBD2	-	TRBV24-1	TRBJ2-1	TGTGCCACCAGTGATTCCGGGACTAGCGGGGGAAATGAGCAGTTCTTC	CATSDSGTSGGNEQFF
TRBD2	-	TRBV3-1/TRBV3-2	TRBJ2-3	TGTGCCAGCAGCCAAGTCCAATATAGCGGGCGGGGCACAGATACGCAGTATTTT	CASSQVQYSGRGTDTQYF
TRBD2	-	TRBV7-9	TRBJ2-1	TGTGCCAGCAGCTTAGGTGCTAGCGGACTCAATGAGCAGTTCTTC	CASSLGASGLNEQFF
-	-	TRBV28	TRBJ1-1	TGTGCCAGCAGTACGACGGGGGGAAGGATGAACACTGAAGCTTTCTTT	CASSTTGGRMNTEAFF
TRBD2	-	TRBV4-2	TRBJ2-7	TGTGCCAGCAGCCAAGGGGGAGCGGGAGAGGGCGAGCAGTACTTC	CASSQGGAGEGEQYF
-	-	TRBV29-1	TRBJ2-7	TGCAGCGTTGAGGACAGAGCCATATACTACGAGCAGTACTTC	CSVEDRAIYYEQYF
-	once	TRBV6-6	TRBJ2-2	TGTGCCAGCAGTTACTCTTCCGCCGGGGAGCTGTTTTTT	CASSYSSAGELFF
TRBD1	-	TRBV5-6	TRBJ1-6	TGTGCCAGCAGACCCTGGGGACAGGGAGGCTCACCCCTCCACTTT	CASRPWGQGGSPLHF
-	-	TRBV21-1	TRBJ1-1	TGTGCCAGCAGCAAAGGCGGTGAGGGTTCGCCGACAGGGCTGGGAATGAACACTGAAGCTTTCTTT	CASSKGGEGSPTGLGMNTEAFF
TRBD1	-	TRBV2	TRBJ1-1	TGTGCCAGCCTGTACGGACAGGTGAACACTGAAGCTTTCTTT	CASLYGQVNTEAFF
-	once	TRBV5-1	TRBJ2-5	TGCGCCAGCAGCCATCAAACGGGTGAAGAGACCCAGTACTTC	CASSHQTGEETQYF
TRBD1	-	TRBV5-1	TRBJ2-2	TGCGCCAGCAGCTCTTGGACAGGGAGTACCGGGGAGCTGTTTTTT	CASSSWTGSTGELFF
-	-	TRBV11-2	TRBJ1-1	TGTGCCAGCAGCTTCGACAGGCACACTGAAGCTTTCTTT	CASSFDRHTEAFF
-	-	TRBV6-5	TRBJ2-5	TGTGCCAGCAGTTGGCGACTCGGTCCTCGACACTTC	CASSWRLGPRHF
TRBD1	-	TRBV5-1	TRBJ1-2	TGCGCCAGCAGCTACGGACAGGGGGCCTTTCTATCGGATGGCTACACCTTC	CASSYGQGAFLSDGYTF
TRBD2	-	TRBV9	TRBJ2-1	TGTGCCAGCAGCGTAGTCCCTGATTTAGCGGGCCACTACAATGAGCAGTTCTTC	CASSVVPDLAGHYNEQFF
TRBD2	-	TRBV6-6	TRBJ2-3	TGTGCCAGCACACGACTAGCGGTCACAGATACGCAGTATTTT	CASTRLAVTDTQYF
-	-	TRBV7-6	TRBJ1-3	TGTGCCAGCAGCTTAGAAATGGGGCAGAAGAGCTCTGGAAACACCATATATTTT	CASSLEMGQKSSGNTIYF
-	-	TRBV19	TRBJ2-7	TGTGCCAGTAGTATAAGGGGAGGTGGACAACCCCCGTACGAGCAGTACTTC	CASSIRGGGQPPYEQYF
TRBD1	-	TRBV28	TRBJ1-5	TGTGCCAGCAGTTTCGACAGGGGGCTGGAACAGCCCCAGCATTTT	CASSFDRGLEQPQHF
TRBD2	-	TRBV24-1	TRBJ2-2	TGTGCCACCAGTGATTTCGGACTAGCGGGAGCAGCGAACACCGGGGAGCTGTTTTTT	CATSDFGLAGAANTGELFF
-	-	TRBV4-1	TRBJ1-1	TGCGCCAGCAGCCAATCAGGGATGCGGAACACTGAAGCTTTCTTT	CASSQSGMRNTEAFF
-	-	TRBV29-1	TRBJ2-3	TGCAGCGTTGTCGGGGGAAACACAGATACGCAGTATTTT	CSVVGGNTDTQYF
-	-	TRBV7-2	TRBJ2-4	TGTGCCAGCACCTTGATGGAGCTAGCCAAAAACATTCAGTACTTC	CASTLMELAKNIQYF
-	-	TRBV4-1	TRBJ1-4	TGCGCCAGCAGCCAAATTTCAGCCGCGGGGGAACTGTTTTTT	CASSQISAAGELFF
-	-	TRBV7-6	TRBJ2-3	TGTGCCAGCAGCTTCCAGGCGAGAACGTCGACAGATACGCAGTATTTT	CASSFQARTSTDTQYF
-	-	TRBV9	TRBJ1-6	TGTGCCAGCAGCCTAAAGGGTTCGGCGGGTTATAATTCACCCCTCCACTTT	CASSLKGSAGYNSPLHF